A selection of T cell receptor beta chains follows, all from one sample in a study of cytomegalovirus exposure and HLA in healthy donors. The data were produced by immunoSEQ multiplex PCR, yet TCRdb's version contains in-frame clones alone and is incomplete. The data hold tens of thousands of clones, with just over 85% observed a single time. Sequenced material: PBMCs. These receptors were obtained from a woman in her twenties or thirties in good health and CMV-seronegative. The CDR3 runs from the conserved cysteine through the conserved F or W. Fields, in order: clone size, V gene, J gene, D gene, CDR3 protein, CDR3 DNA. D genes are given only for firm matches. Rows give clone size only sometimes, using once, few, many, or a class for an expanded clone.

clone_size: once
v_call: TRBV11-2
j_call: TRBJ2-2
d_call: .
cdr3_aa: CASSLGEFTGELFF
cdr3_nt: TGTGCCAGCAGCTTAGGAGAGTTCACCGGGGAGCTGTTTTTT

clone_size: .
v_call: TRBV6-5
j_call: TRBJ1-1
d_call: .
cdr3_aa: CASSYSIKANTEAFF
cdr3_nt: TGTGCCAGCAGTTACTCGATTAAAGCGAACACTGAAGCTTTCTTT

clone_size: .
v_call: TRBV7-8
j_call: TRBJ1-5
d_call: .
cdr3_aa: CASSLTGNQPQHF
cdr3_nt: TGTGCCAGCAGCTTAACAGGGAATCAGCCCCAGCATTTT

clone_size: .
v_call: TRBV28
j_call: TRBJ2-7
d_call: .
cdr3_aa: CASSFLSYEQYF
cdr3_nt: TGTGCCAGCAGTTTCCTTTCCTACGAGCAGTACTTC

clone_size: medium-sized
v_call: TRBV7-8
j_call: TRBJ2-7
d_call: TRBD2
cdr3_aa: CASSFGCGRDYEQYF
cdr3_nt: TGTGCCAGCAGCTTCGGTTGCGGGAGGGACTACGAGCAGTACTTC

clone_size: once
v_call: TRBV28
j_call: TRBJ1-1
d_call: .
cdr3_aa: CASSLAQPEAFF
cdr3_nt: TGTGCCAGCAGTTTGGCCCAACCTGAAGCTTTCTTT

clone_size: .
v_call: TRBV9
j_call: TRBJ2-7
d_call: TRBD2
cdr3_aa: CASSVGTGRAGSYEQYF
cdr3_nt: TGTGCCAGCAGCGTAGGAACCGGGAGGGCCGGATCCTACGAGCAGTACTTC

clone_size: .
v_call: TRBV9
j_call: TRBJ1-1
d_call: TRBD1
cdr3_aa: CASSPSTGATEAFF
cdr3_nt: TGTGCCAGCAGCCCTTCGACAGGGGCCACTGAAGCTTTCTTT

clone_size: .
v_call: TRBV9
j_call: TRBJ2-7
d_call: TRBD2
cdr3_aa: CASSVEASGNYEQYF
cdr3_nt: TGTGCCAGCAGCGTAGAGGCTAGCGGGAACTACGAGCAGTACTTC

clone_size: few
v_call: TRBV5-4
j_call: TRBJ2-1
d_call: TRBD2
cdr3_aa: CASSLDLAGSSYNEQFF
cdr3_nt: TGTGCCAGCAGCTTGGATCTAGCGGGGAGCTCCTACAATGAGCAGTTCTTC

clone_size: .
v_call: TRBV4-1
j_call: TRBJ2-7
d_call: .
cdr3_aa: CASSHEGGSGYEQYF
cdr3_nt: TGCGCCAGCAGCCACGAGGGTGGTAGCGGCTACGAGCAGTACTTC

clone_size: .
v_call: TRBV11-2
j_call: TRBJ2-7
d_call: TRBD1
cdr3_aa: CASTRTGQDEQYF
cdr3_nt: TGTGCCAGCACTCGGACAGGGCAAGACGAGCAGTACTTC

clone_size: .
v_call: TRBV29-1
j_call: TRBJ1-2
d_call: .
cdr3_aa: CSAGRGDYGYTF
cdr3_nt: TGCAGCGCCGGGAGGGGGGACTATGGCTACACCTTC

clone_size: .
v_call: TRBV19
j_call: TRBJ1-1
d_call: .
cdr3_aa: CASSIRGNTEAFF
cdr3_nt: TGTGCCAGTAGTATTCGGGGGAACACTGAAGCTTTCTTT

clone_size: .
v_call: TRBV6-1
j_call: TRBJ1-1
d_call: .
cdr3_aa: CASRVDSFGIRAFF
cdr3_nt: TGTGCCAGCAGAGTGGACAGTTTCGGTATCCGAGCTTTCTTT

clone_size: .
v_call: TRBV28
j_call: TRBJ1-5
d_call: .
cdr3_aa: CASRGTSPQPQHF
cdr3_nt: TGTGCCAGCAGGGGGACAAGTCCTCAGCCCCAGCATTTT

clone_size: .
v_call: TRBV19
j_call: TRBJ1-2
d_call: TRBD1
cdr3_aa: CASGSSGDSFYGYTF
cdr3_nt: TGTGCCAGTGGGAGTAGTGGGGACAGCTTCTATGGCTACACCTTC

clone_size: .
v_call: TRBV4-1
j_call: TRBJ1-3
d_call: .
cdr3_aa: CASSPLDSPGNTIYF
cdr3_nt: TGCGCCAGCAGCCCACTGGACAGTCCTGGAAACACCATATATTTT

clone_size: .
v_call: TRBV20-1
j_call: TRBJ1-1
d_call: .
cdr3_aa: CSARGQRGGF
cdr3_nt: TGCAGTGCTCGAGGGCAGAGGGGGGGCTTT

clone_size: .
v_call: TRBV5-1
j_call: TRBJ2-3
d_call: .
cdr3_aa: CASSLKTATDTQYF
cdr3_nt: TGCGCCAGCAGCTTGAAGACAGCCACAGATACGCAGTATTTT

clone_size: .
v_call: TRBV9
j_call: TRBJ2-6
d_call: .
cdr3_aa: CASSHGQGTGSGANVLTF
cdr3_nt: TGTGCCAGCAGCCACGGGCAGGGGACGGGGTCTGGGGCCAACGTCCTGACTTTC

clone_size: .
v_call: TRBV4-1
j_call: TRBJ1-2
d_call: .
cdr3_aa: CASSQIDTAGFGYTF
cdr3_nt: TGCGCCAGCAGCCAAATCGATACAGCGGGGTTTGGCTACACCTTC

clone_size: .
v_call: TRBV27
j_call: TRBJ1-5
d_call: .
cdr3_aa: CASSLLGNQPQHF
cdr3_nt: TGTGCCAGCAGTTTATTAGGCAATCAGCCCCAGCATTTT

clone_size: .
v_call: TRBV28
j_call: TRBJ1-3
d_call: TRBD1
cdr3_aa: CASSDRGSGNTIYF
cdr3_nt: TGTGCCAGCTCAGACAGGGGAAGTGGAAACACCATATATTTT

clone_size: .
v_call: TRBV28
j_call: TRBJ2-5
d_call: TRBD1
cdr3_aa: CASPDRGHQETQYF
cdr3_nt: TGTGCCAGCCCGGACAGGGGGCATCAAGAGACCCAGTACTTC

clone_size: .
v_call: TRBV7-2
j_call: TRBJ1-2
d_call: .
cdr3_aa: CASSTRQFYGYTF
cdr3_nt: TGTGCCAGCAGCACTCGACAGTTTTATGGCTACACCTTC

clone_size: few
v_call: TRBV19
j_call: TRBJ2-1
d_call: TRBD1
cdr3_aa: CASSAGQGRDEQFF
cdr3_nt: TGTGCCAGTAGCGCGGGACAGGGTAGGGATGAGCAGTTCTTC

clone_size: .
v_call: TRBV11-1
j_call: TRBJ2-7
d_call: TRBD1
cdr3_aa: CASSPDRGYEQYF
cdr3_nt: TGTGCCAGCAGCCCGGACAGGGGCTACGAGCAGTACTTC

clone_size: .
v_call: TRBV28
j_call: TRBJ1-3
d_call: TRBD1
cdr3_aa: CATNRGIGNTIYF
cdr3_nt: TGTGCCACTAACAGGGGGATCGGAAACACCATATATTTT

clone_size: .
v_call: TRBV30
j_call: TRBJ2-1
d_call: .
cdr3_aa: CAWSVSGFGNEQFF
cdr3_nt: TGTGCCTGGAGTGTATCGGGGTTTGGGAATGAGCAGTTCTTC

clone_size: once
v_call: TRBV6-5
j_call: TRBJ2-7
d_call: TRBD2
cdr3_aa: CASTRTSGTYEQYF
cdr3_nt: TGTGCCAGCACCCGGACTAGCGGGACCTACGAGCAGTACTTC

clone_size: .
v_call: TRBV27
j_call: TRBJ1-2
d_call: TRBD1
cdr3_aa: CASSFPELEQGADYGYTF
cdr3_nt: TGTGCCAGCAGTTTCCCGGAACTTGAACAGGGGGCGGACTATGGCTACACCTTC

clone_size: .
v_call: TRBV5-4
j_call: TRBJ2-7
d_call: .
cdr3_aa: CASSLGGIYEQYF
cdr3_nt: TGTGCCAGCAGCTTGGGGGGCATCTACGAGCAGTACTTC

clone_size: few
v_call: TRBV7-8
j_call: TRBJ2-7
d_call: .
cdr3_aa: CASSWRGGGSYEQYF
cdr3_nt: TGTGCCAGCAGCTGGAGAGGTGGCGGCTCCTACGAGCAGTACTTC

clone_size: .
v_call: TRBV6-1
j_call: TRBJ2-2
d_call: .
cdr3_aa: CASSDRGTFTGELFF
cdr3_nt: TGTGCCAGCAGTGACCGCGGGACTTTCACCGGGGAGCTGTTTTTT

clone_size: .
v_call: TRBV5-5
j_call: TRBJ2-3
d_call: .
cdr3_aa: CASSLLVNTDTQYF
cdr3_nt: TGTGCCAGCAGCTTGTTAGTAAACACAGATACGCAGTATTTT

clone_size: once
v_call: TRBV28
j_call: TRBJ1-5
d_call: TRBD1
cdr3_aa: CASSRQGQPQHF
cdr3_nt: TGTGCCAGCAGTCGACAGGGTCAGCCCCAGCATTTT

clone_size: .
v_call: TRBV6-5
j_call: TRBJ1-2
d_call: .
cdr3_aa: CASSSRERNYGYTF
cdr3_nt: TGTGCCAGCAGTTCTCGAGAGAGAAACTATGGCTACACCTTC

clone_size: .
v_call: TRBV7-3
j_call: TRBJ2-3
d_call: TRBD1
cdr3_aa: CASSPTGVSTDTQYF
cdr3_nt: TGTGCCAGCAGCCCGACAGGGGTGAGCACAGATACGCAGTATTTT

clone_size: .
v_call: TRBV6-4
j_call: TRBJ2-7
d_call: TRBD2
cdr3_aa: CASSSSGKSYEQYF
cdr3_nt: TGTGCCAGCAGCTCTAGCGGGAAATCCTACGAGCAGTACTTC